A selection of T cell receptor beta chains follows, all from one sample in a study of T cells of healthy individuals. TCRdb analysed the 5' RACE reads with MiXCR anew, one entry per CDR3 protein. Of 38,000 or so distinct CDR3 sequences listed, around 4.5% are singletons. The source is a human donor in good health. The CDR3 runs from the conserved cysteine through the conserved F or W. Each record gives: clone size, J gene, V gene, D gene, CDR3 DNA, CDR3 protein. A D gene is named only where the DNA matches it firmly. Part of the rows lack a size; the others show once, few, many or a class for expanded clones.

>many|TRBJ2-1|TRBV7-2|TRBD2
TGTGCCAGCAGCTTATCTACTAGCGGCCAACGGGAGCAGTTCTTC
CASSLSTSGQREQFF
>-|TRBJ1-2|TRBV12-3/TRBV12-4|-
TGTGCCAGCAGTCCAGGGTATGGCTACACCTTC
CASSPGYGYTF
>-|TRBJ2-1|TRBV6-1|-
TGTGCCAGCAGCCGTCATTTTGAGCAGTTCTTC
CASSRHFEQFF
>many|TRBJ1-3|TRBV11-2|TRBD1
TGTGCCAGCAGCTTAGGGACAGGGTCCGGAAACACCATATATTTT
CASSLGTGSGNTIYF
>-|TRBJ2-3|TRBV4-1|TRBD2
TGCGCCAGCAGCCAAGGGAGTTTGGCGGGGGGAGCAGATACGCAGTATTTT
CASSQGSLAGGADTQYF
>many|TRBJ2-2|TRBV7-6|TRBD1
TGTGCCAGCAGTTTAGGGGGCATGGACACCGGGGAGCTGTTTTTT
CASSLGGMDTGELFF
>few|TRBJ1-4|TRBV29-1|TRBD1
TGCAGCGTTGAAGTAACAGGGGAAGGAAAACTGTTTTTT
CSVEVTGEGKLFF
>few|TRBJ2-1|TRBV20-1|TRBD2
TGCAGTGCTAGGGGGGGGGGTCCTCGCAATGAGCAGTTCTTC
CSARGGGPRNEQFF
>-|TRBJ2-3|TRBV28|TRBD2
TGTGCCAGCAGTTTAACGTCTGGGGTGGCTAGCGGTGCTAGCACAGATACGCAGTATTTT
CASSLTSGVASGASTDTQYF
>few|TRBJ1-2|TRBV18|-
TGTGCCAGCTCACCATATGACAGCAACTATGGCTACACCTTC
CASSPYDSNYGYTF
>many|TRBJ2-2|TRBV2|TRBD1
TGTGCCAGCAGTTACCGGGACAGGGGAGCCGGGGAGCTGTTTTTT
CASSYRDRGAGELFF
>many|TRBJ2-1|TRBV7-9|-
TGTGCCAGCAGCCCTACATTTCGGCAGGGGCCCTACAATGAGCAGTTCTTC
CASSPTFRQGPYNEQFF
>many|TRBJ1-3|TRBV11-3|-
TGTGCCAGCAGCTACACGATTGGGGGAGCGAGAAACACCATATATTTT
CASSYTIGGARNTIYF
>few|TRBJ2-1|TRBV27|TRBD2
TGTGCCAGCAGTTTGGTTAGCGGGGGGATAGATGAGCAGTTCTTC
CASSLVSGGIDEQFF
>-|TRBJ2-3|TRBV7-9|-
TGTGCCAGCAGCTTAGTAGCCCAGTACACAGATACGCAGTATTTT
CASSLVAQYTDTQYF
>-|TRBJ2-5|TRBV19|-
TGTGCCAGTAGTATTAAAGTTTTACAAGAGACCCAGTACTTC
CASSIKVLQETQYF
>many|TRBJ2-5|TRBV29-1|TRBD2
TGCAGCGTTGGGACTAGCGGGTACCAAGAGACCCAGTACTTC
CSVGTSGYQETQYF
>many|TRBJ2-7|TRBV10-2|-
TGCGCCAGCAGTGGTGCCGGCTACGAGCAGTACTTC
CASSGAGYEQYF
>many|TRBJ2-4|TRBV24-1|-
TGTGCCACCAGTGATGACCAAGTGGGCATTCAGTACTTC
CATSDDQVGIQYF
>many|TRBJ2-3|TRBV5-1|-
TGCGCCAGCAGCCGAGCGGACACAGATACGCAGTATTTT
CASSRADTDTQYF
>-|TRBJ1-1|TRBV18|-
TGTGCCAGCTTAGGACAGCAGAACACTGAAGCTTTCTTT
CASLGQQNTEAFF
>many|TRBJ1-6|TRBV10-3|-
TGTGCCATCAGTGAGAACGAAACAGGAAGATCACCCCTCCACTTT
CAISENETGRSPLHF
>-|TRBJ1-2|TRBV5-1|-
TGCGCCAGCAGCTTGGAGGGGCGGCATGTCGATGGCTACACCTTC
CASSLEGRHVDGYTF
>-|TRBJ1-3|TRBV2|-
TGTGCCAGCCGGAATAGCGTCGCAGGAAACACCATATATTTT
CASRNSVAGNTIYF
>many|TRBJ1-6|TRBV6-5|TRBD1
TGTGCCAGCAGCCCCGACAGGGCCCCCCTCCACTTT
CASSPDRAPLHF
>-|TRBJ1-2|TRBV11-1|-
TGTGCCAGCAGCTTAGACCCGCCGGGACAAGATTACTATGGCTACACCTTC
CASSLDPPGQDYYGYTF
>many|TRBJ1-1|TRBV30|-
TGTGCCTGGAGAAGGAGGGGGAACACTGAAGCTTTCTTT
CAWRRRGNTEAFF
>many|TRBJ1-5|TRBV5-6|TRBD1
TGTGCCAGCAGCTTAAGAGGACAGGGTGGTCAGCCCCAGCATTTT
CASSLRGQGGQPQHF
>-|TRBJ2-7|TRBV29-1|TRBD1
TGCAGCGGTATTACAGGGGGCTATGGCGAGCAGTACTTC
CSGITGGYGEQYF
>few|TRBJ1-4|TRBV7-9|-
TGTGCCAGCAGCTTAGTTGGTAATGAAAAACTGTTTTTT
CASSLVGNEKLFF
>-|TRBJ1-4|TRBV7-2|TRBD1
TGTGCCAGCAGCTTGAGGGGGCAAGAAAAACTGTTTTTT
CASSLRGQEKLFF
>-|TRBJ2-7|TRBV3-1|-
TGTGCCAGCGGCAGCGCTGTTGGGCAGTACTTC
CASGSAVGQYF
>many|TRBJ2-5|TRBV29-1|-
TGCAGCGTTCCCGGGGTACGCCAAGAGACCCAGTACTTC
CSVPGVRQETQYF
>many|TRBJ2-1|TRBV6-6|-
TGTGCCAGCAGTTACACCGCGGGGCTCAATGAGCAGTTCTTC
CASSYTAGLNEQFF
>many|TRBJ2-1|TRBV15|-
TGTGCCACCAGCAGGGACGTTGAGCAGTTCTTC
CATSRDVEQFF
>many|TRBJ2-7|TRBV7-8|-
TGTGCCAGCAGCTTAGACCCTAACGCCTACGAGCAGTACTTC
CASSLDPNAYEQYF
>many|TRBJ2-3|TRBV4-3|-
TGCGCCAGCAGCCAAGATTCTGGCCCTTCTGATACGCAGTATTTT
CASSQDSGPSDTQYF
>-|TRBJ1-1|TRBV2|TRBD1
TGTGCCAGCAGAGGGACAGGGTTCACTGAAGCTTTCTTT
CASRGTGFTEAFF
>many|TRBJ2-3|TRBV6-1|-
TGTGCCAGCAGTGTTGCAGACACAGATACGCAGTATTTT
CASSVADTDTQYF
>many|TRBJ2-1|TRBV6-2/TRBV6-3|TRBD2
TGTGCCAGCAGCCCCAACTCCCCCCGACTAGCAAGCACCTACAATGAGCAGTTCTTC
CASSPNSPRLASTYNEQFF
>many|TRBJ2-6|TRBV2|-
TGTGCCAGCAACCCCGGTCCGGCTGGGGCCAACGTCCTGACTTTC
CASNPGPAGANVLTF
>few|TRBJ2-7|TRBV29-1|-
TGCAGCGTTGAAGTTATTCGGGGGGCTGCAACCTACGAGCAGTACTTC
CSVEVIRGAATYEQYF
>-|TRBJ2-1|TRBV6-2/TRBV6-3|TRBD2
TGTGCCAGCAGTTATTCTCTAGCGGGGTTCAACAATGAGCAGTTCTTC
CASSYSLAGFNNEQFF
>many|TRBJ2-7|TRBV7-8|-
TGTGCCAGCAGCGTGGCTTTAGGCGAGCAGTACTTC
CASSVALGEQYF
>many|TRBJ2-1|TRBV27|-
TGTGCCAGCAGTTCCTCTTCGACAGCAGCGAACTACAATGAGCAGTTCTTC
CASSSSSTAANYNEQFF
>few|TRBJ1-1|TRBV7-9|-
TGTGCCAGCAGCCGGGGCGGGGAGGACACTGAAGCTTTCTTT
CASSRGGEDTEAFF
>many|TRBJ1-5|TRBV27|-
TGTGCCAGCAGACAAGGACCCTATCAACCCCAGCATTTT
CASRQGPYQPQHF
>-|TRBJ2-1|TRBV3-1|-
TGTGCCAGCAGCCAAGCAAACCGTCCGCAGTTCTTC
CASSQANRPQFF
>many|TRBJ2-7|TRBV5-1|-
TGCGCCAGCAGCTCTGAGTTAGGCTACGAGCAGTACTTC
CASSSELGYEQYF
>many|TRBJ2-7|TRBV20-1|TRBD1
TGCAGTGCTAGTTGGGCCCCGGGACAGGGGATAGAGCAGTACTTC
CSASWAPGQGIEQYF
>many|TRBJ2-5|TRBV29-1|-
TGCAGCGTTGACGGGGGCTCGGAGACCCAGTACTTC
CSVDGGSETQYF
>-|TRBJ1-4|TRBV12-3/TRBV12-4|-
TGTGCCAGCAGTTTAGAGTTTGGAGCACCGCTTTTT
CASSLEFGAPLF
>many|TRBJ2-7|TRBV29-1|-
TGCAGCGTGACCAGGGTTGCCGAGCAGTACTTC
CSVTRVAEQYF